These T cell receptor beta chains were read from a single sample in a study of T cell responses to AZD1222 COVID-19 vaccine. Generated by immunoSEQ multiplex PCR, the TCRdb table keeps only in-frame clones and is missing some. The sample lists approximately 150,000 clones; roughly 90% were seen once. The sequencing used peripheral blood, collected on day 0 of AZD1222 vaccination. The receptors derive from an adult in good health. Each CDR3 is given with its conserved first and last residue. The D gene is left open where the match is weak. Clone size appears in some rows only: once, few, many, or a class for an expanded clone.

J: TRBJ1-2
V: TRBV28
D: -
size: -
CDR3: CASSIEWNYGYTF
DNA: TGTGCCAGCAGCATCGAATGGAACTATGGCTACACCTTC

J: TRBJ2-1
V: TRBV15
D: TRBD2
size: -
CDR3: CATSREGSGVPYNEQFF
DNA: TGTGCCACCAGCAGAGAGGGAAGCGGGGTACCCTACAATGAGCAGTTCTTC

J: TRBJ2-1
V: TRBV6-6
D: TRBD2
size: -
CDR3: CASSPLRAGGSTTYNEQFF
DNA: TGTGCCAGCAGTCCCCTCAGAGCGGGGGGGTCAACTACCTACAATGAGCAGTTCTTC

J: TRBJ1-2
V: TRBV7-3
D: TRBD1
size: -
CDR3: CASSEGGAGYTF
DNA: TGTGCCAGCAGCGAAGGGGGCGCGGGCTACACCTTC

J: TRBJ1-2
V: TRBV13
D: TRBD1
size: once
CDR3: CASSSRTWDRERGYGYTF
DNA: TGTGCCAGCAGCTCGCGTACTTGGGACAGGGAAAGGGGCTATGGCTACACCTTC

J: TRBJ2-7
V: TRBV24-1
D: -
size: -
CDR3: CATSGAPPSEPWGQYF
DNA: TGTGCCACCAGTGGAGCCCCCCCTAGCGAGCCCTGGGGGCAGTACTTC

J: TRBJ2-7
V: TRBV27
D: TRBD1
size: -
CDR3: CASSSNRGRGNEQYF
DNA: TGTGCCAGCAGTTCCAACAGGGGGCGCGGGAACGAGCAGTACTTC

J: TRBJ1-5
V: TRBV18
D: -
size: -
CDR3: CASSPSVVPNQPQHF
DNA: TGTGCCAGCTCACCAAGCGTGGTACCTAATCAGCCCCAGCATTTT

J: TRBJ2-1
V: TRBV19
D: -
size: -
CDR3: CASTLKSGTRNEQFF
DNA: TGTGCCAGTACCCTAAAATCCGGGACCCGCAATGAGCAGTTCTTC

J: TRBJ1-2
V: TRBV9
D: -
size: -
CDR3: CASSVGGLAPSGYTF
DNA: TGTGCCAGCAGCGTGGGAGGATTAGCGCCGAGTGGCTACACCTTC

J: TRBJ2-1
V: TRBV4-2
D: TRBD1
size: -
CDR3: CASSPNKQGAGEQFF
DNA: TGTGCCAGCAGCCCGAATAAACAGGGGGCAGGTGAGCAGTTCTTC

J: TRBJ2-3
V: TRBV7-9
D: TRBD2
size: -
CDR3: CASSFPRLAGYTDTQYF
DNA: TGTGCCAGCAGCTTCCCGAGACTAGCGGGGTACACAGATACGCAGTATTTT